The 18 T cell receptor beta chains below all came from one sample that was sequenced in a study of early T cells in non-severe SARS-CoV-2 infection. TCRdb recomputed calls from the 5' RACE reads with MiXCR, one row per CDR3 protein. Of tens of thousands of distinct CDR3 sequences in the sample, roughly 13% are singletons; the top ten hold 1.2% to 1.5%. The sequencing sample was made of whole blood. Receptors were obtained from an adult who was a healthcare worker with PCR-confirmed SARS-CoV-2 infection or an uninfected control (not recorded which).

This clonotype turned up a few times. The CDR3 reads CASTVASTGQGIYGYTF. CDR3 nucleotide sequence: TGTGCCAGCACCGTCGCCTCCACGGGACAGGGGATATATGGCTACACCTTC. The chain has TRBV6-6 and TRBJ1-2; 10 bases match TRBD1. CDR3 length: 17 residues. Germline-derived CDR1 and CDR2 are MNHNY and SVGAGI (reference sequence). The V and J ends lost 7 bases and 5 bases, in that order; junction bases with no gene match: 16.

The chain uses TRBV5-1 and TRBJ1-2, with D hard to call. Germline CDR1 is SGHRS and CDR2 is YFSETQ. This CDR3 contains 12 residues. Trimming left V 1 base short and J 8 bases short, with 9 bases between. CDR3 nucleotides: TGCGCCAGCAGCTTGAATGATTTGGGCTACACCTTC. This translates into CASSLNDLGYTF.

This clonotype occurred many times. This sequence joins TRBV12-3 or TRBV12-4 and TRBJ2-7, with D possibly being TRBD1 (5 bases). V dropped 3 bases and J dropped 6 bases, with 15 bases sitting between them. The CDR3 covers 14 residues. The CDR3 DNA sequence: TGTGCCAGCAGTTTTATCCTCCGCCAGGGCGAGCAGTACTTC. Its protein product is CASSFILRQGEQYF.

This clonotype was observed many times. This rearrangement joins TRBV10-2 to TRBJ1-4; the match to TRBD1 covers 8 bases. V was pared by 7 bases and J by 4 bases, with 2 bases of the junction left unmatched. This CDR3 has 13 amino acids. Germline CDR1 WSHSY, CDR2 SAAADI. Here the CDR3 DNA reads TGCGCCAGCACGGACAGGGTTAATGAAAAACTGTTTTTT. Translating it yields CASTDRVNEKLFF.

This clonotype was observed at least ten times. This chain joins TRBV10-3 and TRBJ2-3; 8 bases fit TRBD2. This CDR3 is built from 15 residues. CDR1 and CDR2 (germline): ENHRY, SYGVKD. Trimming took 3 bases from V and 0 from J; bases not matched to a gene: 2. The CDR3 DNA reads TGTGCCATCAGTGATCAGCGGGGGAGCACAGATACGCAGTATTTT. It translates to CAISDQRGSTDTQYF.

V usage is TRBV11-1 and J usage is TRBJ1-2; D is unclear. V lost 5 bases to trimming and J lost 11 bases, with 15 bases between them. Germline CDR1 SGHAT, CDR2 FQDESV (reference sequence). The CDR3 runs 12 residues. The CDR3 DNA is TGTGCCAGCAGCCGCAGCGGGATCACATACACCTTC. Translating it yields CASSRSGITYTF.

This clonotype was seen at least ten times. The J gene is TRBJ1-6, the V gene TRBV7-8; TRBD1 agrees at 7 bases. The germline gives CDR1 SGHVS, CDR2 FQNEAQ. This CDR3 is 16 amino acids long. V lost 0 bases, J lost 7 bases, and 6 bases stayed unmatched. CDR3 region: CASSLATQGRNSPLHF. CDR3 DNA sequence: TGTGCCAGCAGCTTAGCGACACAGGGGCGCAATTCACCCCTCCACTTT.

V usage is TRBV12-5 and J usage is TRBJ2-1; 8 bases match TRBD2. Germline CDR1 LGHNT, CDR2 FRNRAP. There are 18 residues in the CDR3. The J segment lost 10 bases and the V segment lost 0 bases, leaving 17 bases of the junction unmatched. The CDR3 loop is CASGLVQLAGTWRGEQFF. For the CDR3, the DNA is TGTGCTAGTGGTTTGGTACAATTAGCGGGGACCTGGCGGGGGGAGCAGTTCTTC. Full variable domain (outside the CDR3, taken from reference TRBV12-5 and TRBJ2-1): DARVTQTPRHKVTEMGQEVTMRCQPILGHNTVFWYRQTMMQGLELLAYFRNRAPLDDSGMPKDRFSAEMPDATLATLKIQPSEPRDSAVYFCASGLVQLAGTWRGEQFFGPGTRLTVL.

The sample holds many counts of this clonotype. The chain employs TRBV6-6 and TRBJ2-2, with 8 bases fitting TRBD2. Per germline, CDR1 MNHNY and CDR2 SVGAGI (reference sequence). Unmatched junction bases numbered 1, after V lost 9 bases and J lost 1 base. The CDR3 consists of 13 residues. CDR3 nucleotide sequence: TGTGCCAGTCGGGGGGGGAACACCGGGGAGCTGTTTTTT. Translated: CASRGGNTGELFF.

This chain links TRBV10-3 with TRBJ1-2, with D uncertain. The CDR3 totals 14 residues. CDR1 ENHRY and CDR2 SYGVKD come from the germline V gene. The V end lost 0 bases, the J end lost 5 bases, and 10 bases lay between the germline ends. CDR3 sequence (DNA): TGTGCCATCAGTGAGTCTCAGGTTCTATATGGCTACACCTTC. It translates to CAISESQVLYGYTF.

This chain uses TRBV2 with TRBJ1-2, with 9 bases matching TRBD1. This CDR3 has 12 amino acids. Germline loops: CDR1 SNHLY, CDR2 FYNNEI. The J segment lost 13 bases and the V segment lost 3 bases, leaving 6 bases of the junction unmatched. CDR3 amino acids: CASSDGDRVGTF. The CDR3 nucleotides are TGTGCCAGCAGTGACGGGGACAGGGTTGGCACCTTC.

This clonotype was observed at least ten times. The chain carries TRBV20-1 and TRBJ1-5, with 7 bases that match TRBD1. V was pared by 6 bases and J by 2 bases, with 19 bases of the junction left unmatched. The CDR3 is made up of 18 amino acids. In germline, CDR1 is DFQATT, CDR2 SNEGSKA (reference sequence). CDR3 region: CSASHTGEGGLGNQPQHF. The CDR3 DNA sequence: TGCAGTGCAAGCCATACAGGGGAGGGCGGCCTAGGCAATCAGCCCCAGCATTTT.

This clonotype has more than one count but fewer than ten. The chain carries TRBV14 and TRBJ1-2, with D unresolved. The length of the CDR3 is 15 residues. Deletions cut 4 bases from V and 4 bases from J, with 16 bases between. From germline, CDR1 is SGHDN and CDR2 FVKESK. The CDR3 coding sequence is TGTGCCAGCAGCCCTGCGTTGGGGAGGGTCTATGGCTACACCTTC. Its protein is CASSPALGRVYGYTF.

This clonotype was observed many times. The chain is built from TRBV5-5 and TRBJ2-7, with D hard to call. Germline V gene lookup returns CDR1 SGHKS and CDR2 YYEKEE (reference sequence). The CDR3 is 16 amino acids. V was shortened by 0 bases and J by 5 bases, with 18 bases between the two germline ends. The CDR3 DNA sequence: TGTGCCAGCAGCTTGGGGGTATGGCGACTGACCCACGAGCAGTACTTC. Amino acids: CASSLGVWRLTHEQYF.

As regards this clonotype: At one boundary the junction diverges from the germline segment, which might be a read error. The chain recombines TRBV11-2 with TRBJ1-2, with D unresolved. The CDR3 loop spans 13 amino acids. Germline V lookup: CDR1 SGHAT, CDR2 FQNNGV. CDR3 in DNA: TGTGCCAGCAGCTTAAAAGTCGGTTTAGGCCTCCTCTTC. This encodes CASSLKVGLGLLF. The variable domain in full, with the rest retrieved from reference TRBV11-2 and TRBJ1-2, is EAGVAQSPRYKIIEKRQSVAFWCNPISGHATLYWYQQILGQGPKLLIQFQNNGVVDDSQLPKDRFSAERLKGVDSTLKIQPAKLEDSAVYLCASSLKVGLGLLFGSGTRLTVV.

This clonotype was observed a few times. This sequence joins TRBV29-1 and TRBJ1-2, with no clear D. This CDR3 has 12 residues. Deletions cut 4 bases from V and 6 bases from J, with 12 bases between. Looked up from germline, CDR1 is SQVTM and CDR2 is ANQGSEA. The CDR3 spells CSVADPTNGYTF. Here the CDR3 DNA reads TGCAGCGTTGCAGATCCGACCAATGGCTACACCTTC.

There are a few counts of this clonotype. The V and J genes are TRBV7-2 and TRBJ2-5; no definite D call. Trimming pared 5 bases from V and 1 base from J, leaving 11 bases between. The CDR3 has 14 amino acids. CDR1 is SGHTA and CDR2 is FQGNSA in the germline V gene. The DNA for the CDR3 is TGTGCCAGCAGCACGAGGCTGTCCCAAGAGACCCAGTACTTC. Translated: CASSTRLSQETQYF.

This clonotype was seen at least ten times. The J gene is TRBJ2-3, the V gene TRBV12-3 or TRBV12-4; D is uncertain. The germline V and J ends were trimmed by 1 base and 2 bases, with 10 bases remaining between them. This CDR3 spans 15 amino acids. The CDR3 nucleotides are TGTGCCAGCAGTTTAGGAACCCTACACACAGATACGCAGTATTTT. Translated, it gives CASSLGTLHTDTQYF.